This entry lists 18 T cell receptor beta chains sequenced from one sample in a study of cytomegalovirus exposure and HLA in healthy donors. With 60 Vbeta and 13 Jbeta primers, the PCR was carried out. Sequencing was performed with immunoSEQ multiplex PCR; in TCRdb, only in-frame clones are kept and a portion is missing. The sample has 190,000 or so clones; more than 80% are singletons. Specimen: PBMCs. Receptors originate from a boy younger than 18 in good health and CMV-seronegative.

The rearrangement links TRBV5-5 to TRBJ2-7, with D hard to call. CDR1 and CDR2 from the germline V gene are SGHKS and YYEKEE (reference sequence). V lost 4 bases and J 3 bases, leaving 5 bases between the germline ends. This CDR3 contains 11 residues. This CDR3 reads CASSRDYEQYF. The CDR3 bases are TGTGCCAGCAGCCGAGACTACGAGCAGTACTTC. Combining the CDR3 with reference TRBV5-5 and TRBJ2-7 gives the whole variable domain DAGVTQSPTHLIKTRGQQVTLRCSPISGHKSVSWYQQVLGQGPQFIFQYYEKEERGRGNFPDRFSARQFPNYSSELNVNALLLGDSALYLCASSRDYEQYFGPGTRLTVT.

This clone was observed a few times. The gene calls are TRBV4-1 and TRBJ2-7; 7 nucleotides line up with TRBD1. CDR1 is MGHRA, CDR2 YSYEKL, per germline. The CDR3 has 14 residues. Germline trimming cut 7 bases from V and 6 bases from J; bases unmatched to any gene: 12. The CDR3 reads CASTSDRASLEQYF. CDR3 sequence (DNA): TGCGCCAGCACCTCAGACAGGGCCTCCCTCGAGCAGTACTTC.

The chain links TRBV30 to TRBJ2-7; 7 bases fit TRBD1. This CDR3 region has 12 residues. Germline CDR1 GTSNPN, CDR2 SVGIG (reference sequence). V was clipped by 8 bases and J by 5 bases; unmatched bases: 9. CDR3 protein: CASRDSGHEQYF. CDR3 in DNA: TGTGCCAGCCGGGACAGTGGCCACGAGCAGTACTTC.

This clone was recorded only once. The V gene is TRBV2, the J gene TRBJ2-1, with TRBD2 as a possible D gene (5 bases). Germline V CDR1 and CDR2: SNHLY, FYNNEI. V lost 2 bases and J 8 bases, leaving 7 bases between the germline ends. The CDR3 sequence is 12 residues long. The CDR3 DNA sequence: TGTGCCAGCAGTGAATGGGGAGATGAGCAGTTCTTC. Translating it yields CASSEWGDEQFF.

This CDR3 is CASSVNEYGYTF. For the CDR3, the DNA is TGTGCCAGCAGTGTCAATGAGTATGGCTACACCTTC. This rearrangement joins TRBV6-1 to TRBJ1-2; no definite D call. V shed 4 bases and J shed 5 bases, with 8 bases lying between them. The CDR3 spans 12 residues. CDR1 and CDR2 from the germline V gene are MNHNS and SASEGT.

This rearrangement joins TRBV7-9 to TRBJ2-7; 13 bases match TRBD2. The germline gives CDR1 SEHNR, CDR2 FQNEAQ (reference sequence). V gave up 5 bases and J gave up 4 bases; unmatched junction bases: 8. The CDR3 covers 16 residues. CDR3 residues: CASSLGLAGDPYEQYF. CDR3 nucleotide sequence: TGTGCCAGCAGCCTTGGACTAGCGGGAGATCCTTACGAGCAGTACTTC.

CDR3 bases: TGTGCCAGCAGCTCCTGGGATTCTAAGAGCGGGAGATACAATGAGCAGTTCTTC. Protein product: CASSSWDSKSGRYNEQFF. The chain employs TRBV11-3 and TRBJ2-1; TRBD2 matches at 8 bases. The germline CDR1 and CDR2 sequences are SGHNT and YENEEA. With 4 bases clipped from V and 4 bases from J, the junction kept 15 bases outside the gene matches. CDR3 length: 18 amino acids.

The genes are TRBV29-1 and TRBJ2-6; possible D gene TRBD1, 5 bases. The CDR3 extends over 15 amino acids. The germline V and J ends were trimmed by 6 bases and 0 bases, with 12 bases remaining between them. From germline, CDR1 is SQVTM and CDR2 ANQGSEA. The CDR3 DNA reads as TGCAGCGTGGGGCTCAGTCACTCTGGGGCCAACGTCCTGACTTTC. It yields the protein CSVGLSHSGANVLTF.

This chain uses TRBV19 with TRBJ2-4; D possibly corresponds to TRBD1 (5 bases). V lost 6 bases, J lost 2 bases, and 11 bases lay in between. The CDR3 length is 14 residues. Germline-derived CDR1 and CDR2 are LNHDA and SQIVND (reference sequence). In DNA form, the CDR3 reads TGTGCCAGTAGGGGGCGAGATTCCAAAAACATTCAGTACTTC. This translates into CASRGRDSKNIQYF.

This clone was picked up a small number of times. This chain connects TRBV25-1 to TRBJ1-1, with 7 bases fitting TRBD1. This CDR3 comprises 13 residues. Per germline, CDR1 MGHDK and CDR2 SYGVNS. Unmatched junction bases numbered 4, after V lost 6 bases and J lost 3 bases. CDR3 amino acids: CASRNTGDTEAFF. The CDR3 DNA reads TGTGCCAGCAGAAATACAGGGGACACTGAAGCTTTCTTT. The variable domain in full, with the rest retrieved from reference TRBV25-1 and TRBJ1-1, is EADIYQTPRYLVIGTGKKITLECSQTMGHDKMYWYQQDPGMELHLIHYSYGVNSTEKGDLSSESTVSRIRTEHFPLTLESARPSHTSQYLCASRNTGDTEAFFGQGTRLTVV.

This clone was detected a few times. The J gene is TRBJ2-7, the V gene TRBV6-6; 8 bases map to TRBD1. The CDR3 runs to 15 residues. The ends lost 10 bases at V and 1 base at J; junction bases unmatched: 12. Germline V gene data show CDR1 as MNHNY and CDR2 as SVGAGI (reference sequence). The CDR3 nucleotides read TGTGCCATCAGAGACGGACAGGGAGAATCCTACGAGCAGTACTTC. Encoded protein: CAIRDGQGESYEQYF.

This clone was found a few times. The V call is TRBV30, the J call TRBJ1-3, with D possibly being TRBD1 (6 bases). This CDR3 region has 15 residues. Germline values: CDR1 GTSNPN, CDR2 SVGIG (reference sequence). Trimming left V 3 bases short and J 0 bases short, with 12 bases between. The CDR3 protein is CAWRSDSYSGNTIYF. CDR3 nucleotides: TGTGCCTGGAGATCGGACAGTTACTCTGGAAACACCATATATTTT.

V and J are TRBV9 and TRBJ2-2; 7 bases align to TRBD1. Germline lookup yields CDR1 SGDLS and CDR2 YYNGEE. This CDR3 has 15 residues. V gave up 6 bases and J gave up 5 bases; unmatched junction bases: 10. In nucleotides, the CDR3 is TGTGCCAGCACCGAAGACAGGGTTCGGACCGGGGAGCTGTTTTTT. Translated, it gives CASTEDRVRTGELFF.

The CDR3 spells CASSLDSGGRYEQYF. CDR3 DNA sequence: TGTGCCAGCAGCTTAGATTCAGGGGGCAGATACGAGCAGTACTTC. The gene calls are TRBV7-6 and TRBJ2-7; 8 bases line up with TRBD1. Per germline, CDR1 SGHVS and CDR2 FNYEAQ. V dropped 1 base and J dropped 4; count of bases not matched to a gene: 6. The CDR3 is 15 amino acids.

J is TRBJ1-1 and V is TRBV18, with unresolved D. This CDR3 contains 13 residues. Germline V gene data show CDR1 as KGHSH and CDR2 as LQKENI. V was cut by 1 base and J by 3 bases, with 6 bases left in between. The CDR3 DNA reads as TGTGCCAGCTCACCACGGGAGGACACTGAAGCTTTCTTT. It specifies CASSPREDTEAFF. Looking up the rest from reference TRBV18 and TRBJ1-1 gives the full variable domain: NAGVMQNPRHLVRRRGQEARLRCSPMKGHSHVYWYRQLPEEGLKFMVYLQKENIIDESGMPKERFSAEFPKEGPSILRIQQVVRGDSAAYFCASSPREDTEAFFGQGTRLTVV.

V is TRBV5-5 and J is TRBJ2-6; D may be TRBD2 (6 bases). The CDR3 totals 15 residues. The V gene's germline CDR1 is SGHKS and CDR2 YYEKEE (reference sequence). V was pared by 2 bases and J by 2 bases, with 8 bases between. The CDR3 nucleotides are TGTGCCAGCAGCTTTCGGGGGACTGGGGCCAACGTCCTGACTTTC. Protein: CASSFRGTGANVLTF.

This clone occurred once. The chain combines TRBV10-1 with TRBJ2-7, with a possible D match to TRBD2 (5 bases). The CDR3 sequence is 17 residues long. Germline CDR1 reads WNHNN; CDR2 reads SYGVQD (reference sequence). The ends were cut back, 6 bases at V and 0 bases at J, with 21 bases in the middle. The CDR3, as DNA: TGCGCCAGCAGGGGGATAAGAGGGAGAGGAAACTCCTACGAGCAGTACTTC. Translated: CASRGIRGRGNSYEQYF.

This clone appeared once. This chain joins TRBV19 and TRBJ2-5; the D is unclear. V shed 5 bases and J shed 1 base, with 8 bases lying between them. Germline V lookup: CDR1 LNHDA, CDR2 SQIVND (reference sequence). The CDR3 spans 13 residues. CDR3 in DNA: TGTGCCAGTAGTGGTTCGGGCCAAGAGACCCAGTACTTC. This codes for CASSGSGQETQYF.